This entry lists 9 T cell receptor beta chains sequenced from one sample in a study of cytomegalovirus exposure and HLA in healthy donors. The PCR had 60 Vbeta and 13 Jbeta primers. TCRdb's copy holds only in-frame clones and misses some; the assay was immunoSEQ multiplex PCR. The sample yields 200,000 to 250,000 clones, about 80% seen once. Sequencing was performed on PBMCs. The receptors originated from a man aged 18 to 30 in good health and CMV-seronegative.

This clone showed up just once. J is TRBJ2-7 and V is TRBV5-1, with 8 positions matching TRBD1. The CDR3 runs 15 residues. J was trimmed by 2 bases and V by 3 bases; bases with no gene match: 7. CDR1 is SGHRS, CDR2 YFSETQ, per germline. CDR3 in amino acids: CASSYGGQGAYEQYF. CDR3 nucleotide sequence: TGCGCCAGCAGCTACGGCGGACAGGGAGCCTACGAGCAGTACTTC.

The chain combines TRBV5-1 with TRBJ1-5; 9 positions agree with TRBD1. CDR1 and CDR2 from the germline V gene are SGHRS and YFSETQ. V gave up 4 bases and J gave up 7 bases; unmatched junction bases: 3. This CDR3 spans 13 amino acids. CDR3 sequence (DNA): TGCGCCAGCAGCGATACAGGGGGCCAGCCCCAGCATTTT. This translates into CASSDTGGQPQHF.

V gene TRBV15 combines with J gene TRBJ1-4, with 7 bases matching TRBD1. The CDR3 runs to 16 residues. V lost 0 bases, J lost 6 bases, and 7 bases stayed unmatched. Germline V lookup: CDR1 LNHNV, CDR2 YYDKDF (reference sequence). In DNA, the CDR3 is TGTGCCACCAGCAGAGATCGACAGGGTGTGCATGAAAAACTGTTTTTT. This gives the protein CATSRDRQGVHEKLFF.

The J gene is TRBJ1-5, the V gene TRBV28; 9 bases fit TRBD1. CDR3 length: 15 residues. V trimming: 6 bases; J trimming: 9 bases; junction bases outside the gene matches: 12. The germline gives CDR1 MDHEN, CDR2 SYDVKM. CDR3 region: CASSKPGTGSSPQHF. Written as DNA, the CDR3 is TGTGCCAGCAGCAAACCTGGGACAGGGTCATCGCCCCAGCATTTT.

There are a few counts of this clone. V is TRBV5-1 and J is TRBJ2-5; 9 nucleotides align to TRBD1. The length of the CDR3 is 16 residues. Germline V gene sequence: CDR1 SGHRS, CDR2 YFSETQ. Losses at the gene ends were 4 bases for V and 0 bases for J; bases not matched to a gene: 7. CDR3 sequence (DNA): TGCGCCAGCAGCCCTTGGACAGGGGAGTACCAAGAGACCCAGTACTTC. It translates to CASSPWTGEYQETQYF.

This sequence joins TRBV15 and TRBJ1-4, with no clear D. V dropped 0 bases and J dropped 14 bases, with 13 bases sitting between them. The CDR3 is 13 amino acids. Germline loops: CDR1 LNHNV, CDR2 YYDKDF (reference sequence). CDR3 coding DNA: TGTGCCACCAGCAGAGATCTGGAGGAGCGGCTGTTTTTT. As protein: CATSRDLEERLFF. Filled out from reference TRBV15 and TRBJ1-4, the complete variable domain reads DAMVIQNPRYQVTQFGKPVTLSCSQTLNHNVMYWYQQKSSQAPKLLFHYYDKDFNNEADTPDNFQSRRPNTSFCFLDIRSPGLGDTAMYLCATSRDLEERLFFGSGTQLSVL.

V usage is TRBV15 and J usage is TRBJ1-5; D might be TRBD1 (6 bases). Trimming removed 6 bases at V and 6 bases at J, with 18 bases between. Germline V CDR1 and CDR2: LNHNV, YYDKDF (reference sequence). This CDR3 is 15 amino acids long. Written as DNA, the CDR3 is TGTGCCACCAGTCCTGGACAGTGGGTCGCTCAGCCCCAGCATTTT. It codes for CATSPGQWVAQPQHF.

The table lists this clone with a few counts. This chain links TRBV11-2 with TRBJ2-1; D might be TRBD1 (6 bases). The germline V gene encodes CDR1 SGHAT and CDR2 FQNNGV. This CDR3 is built from 16 residues. Deletions cut 0 bases from V and 2 bases from J, with 11 bases between. This CDR3 reads CASSLEGQGPYNEQFF. CDR3 DNA sequence: TGTGCCAGCAGCTTAGAGGGGCAGGGGCCCTACAATGAGCAGTTCTTC.

The V gene is TRBV6-1, the J gene TRBJ1-5; maybe TRBD1 (5 bases). This CDR3 is 17 amino acids long. V dropped 2 bases and J dropped 7 bases, with 21 bases sitting between them. Germline CDR1 MNHNS, CDR2 SASEGT. CDR3 in amino acids: CASSESLGTEGEQPQHF. For the CDR3, the DNA is TGTGCCAGCAGTGAAAGCCTCGGGACGGAGGGAGAGCAGCCCCAGCATTTT.